This T cell receptor (beta chain) was documented in a study of cytomegalovirus exposure and HLA in healthy donors. For this clone: Its target is not known.

This CDR3 has 15 residues. Looked up from germline, CDR1 is MNHEY and CDR2 is SMNVEV (reference sequence). Trimming removed 5 bases from V and 2 bases from J, with 13 bases in between. Findings and caveats of the study: A prior analysis recorded that most TCR beta V segments were productive about 87% or about 30% of the time.

A multiplex PCR was run with 60 Vbeta primers and 13 Jbeta primers. Profiled with immunoSEQ multiplex PCR; TCRdb holds only in-frame clones, not every one. The table records 100,000 to 150,000 clones, about four fifths of them present only once. The sequence was obtained from a male donor in good health and CMV-seropositive. The chain links TRBV27 to TRBJ1-3, with D uncertain. The specimen was PBMCs. The CDR3 bases are TGTGCCAGCAGTCCGATTGAGGGAACTGGAAACACCATATATTTT. Translating it yields CASSPIEGTGNTIYF.